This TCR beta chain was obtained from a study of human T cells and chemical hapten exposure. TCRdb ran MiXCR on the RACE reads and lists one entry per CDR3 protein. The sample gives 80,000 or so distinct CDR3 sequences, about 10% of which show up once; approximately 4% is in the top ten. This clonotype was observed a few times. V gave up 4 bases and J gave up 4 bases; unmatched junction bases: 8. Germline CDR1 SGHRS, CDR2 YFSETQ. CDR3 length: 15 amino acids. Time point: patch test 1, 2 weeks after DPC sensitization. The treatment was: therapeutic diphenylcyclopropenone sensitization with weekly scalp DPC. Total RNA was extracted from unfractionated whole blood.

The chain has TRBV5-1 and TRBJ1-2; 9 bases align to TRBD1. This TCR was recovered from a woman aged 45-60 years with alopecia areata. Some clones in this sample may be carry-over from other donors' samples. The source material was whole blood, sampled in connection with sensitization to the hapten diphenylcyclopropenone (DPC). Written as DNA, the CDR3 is TGCGCCAGCAGCACCGACAGGGGGAGCGTCTATGGCTACACCTTC. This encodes CASSTDRGSVYGYTF.